These 13 T cell receptor beta chains were all obtained from the same sample, sequenced in a study of CD8 T cells in ankylosing spondylitis. Study-level findings and limits: Several highly homologous variants made up a TCR beta motif that seemed to typify ankylosing spondylitis blood.

The antigens these receptors bind are not known. TCRdb reprocessed the 5' RACE reads via MiXCR and lists one record per CDR3 protein. The repertoire has about 800,000 distinct CDR3 sequences, over 9.5% of them found once; the top ten carry approximately 0.5%. What was sequenced was blood, either unsorted or a sorted T cell fraction (not recorded which). These receptors all stem from a male donor with ankylosing spondylitis.

This clonotype was recorded many times. V is TRBV20-1 and J is TRBJ2-7; 8 bases are shared with TRBD1. The CDR3 length is 14 residues. Unmatched junction bases numbered 5, after V lost 2 bases and J lost 2 bases. Looked up from germline, CDR1 is DFQATT and CDR2 is SNEGSKA (reference sequence). CDR3 bases: TGCAGTGCTAGAAAGGGACAGGCGCCCTACGAGCAGTACTTC. Amino acids: CSARKGQAPYEQYF.

The CDR3 sequence is CASSFESPANSPLHF. CDR3 bases: TGCGCCAGCAGCTTTGAGTCACCTGCTAATTCACCCCTCCACTTT. This chain connects TRBV5-1 to TRBJ1-6, with D uncertain. With 2 bases removed from V and 6 bases from J, the gap between germline ends came to 12 bases. Germline-derived CDR1 and CDR2 are SGHRS and YFSETQ. The CDR3 loop spans 15 amino acids.

The chain couples TRBV20-1 to TRBJ1-1; D ambiguous. Germline V gene sequence: CDR1 DFQATT, CDR2 SNEGSKA (reference sequence). The CDR3 is made up of 12 amino acids. V was shortened by 3 bases and J by 6 bases, with 11 bases between the two germline ends. In DNA, the CDR3 is TGCAGTGCTAGTCGCGGAACGGCTGAAGCTTTCTTT. This gives the protein CSASRGTAEAFF.

DNA of the CDR3: TGTGCCAGCAGCGTCCTTACTAACACTGAAGCTTTCTTT. It codes for CASSVLTNTEAFF. The J gene is TRBJ1-1, the V gene TRBV9, with unresolved D. V was pared by 2 bases and J by 2 bases, with 7 bases between. CDR1 and CDR2 (germline): SGDLS, YYNGEE. The CDR3 sequence is 13 residues long.

This clonotype has only a few counts. This chain uses TRBV2 with TRBJ2-5; D remains ambiguous. From germline, CDR1 is SNHLY and CDR2 FYNNEI. Trimming shortened V by 2 bases and J by 2 bases, and 6 bases separated the two germline ends. The CDR3 is 13 amino acids. CDR3 protein: CASSEQVQETQYF. The CDR3 DNA follows: TGTGCCAGCAGTGAACAGGTGCAAGAGACCCAGTACTTC.

V usage is TRBV6-1 and J usage is TRBJ1-1; D uncertain. This CDR3 spans 13 amino acids. Germline values: CDR1 MNHNS, CDR2 SASEGT. V was shortened by 7 bases and J by 1 base, with 10 bases between the two germline ends. CDR3 loop: CASTSHKNTEAFF. As DNA, the CDR3 is TGTGCCAGCACCTCGCACAAGAACACTGAAGCTTTCTTT.

This clonotype has a handful of counts. The genes are TRBV28 and TRBJ1-1; maybe TRBD1 (6 bases). The CDR3 is 13 amino acids. The V end lost 5 bases, the J end lost 5 bases, and 12 bases lay between the germline ends. Looked up from germline, CDR1 is MDHEN and CDR2 is SYDVKM. Here the CDR3 DNA reads TGTGCCAGCAGTCCAGGGGAAGGGACTGAAGCTTTCTTT. It translates to CASSPGEGTEAFF.

This clonotype was seen more than once but under ten times. The chain links TRBV28 to TRBJ1-1; D may be TRBD1 (5 bases). Looked up from germline, CDR1 is MDHEN and CDR2 is SYDVKM. This CDR3 is 14 amino acids long. Trimming removed 5 bases at V and 3 bases at J, with 13 bases between. CDR3 sequence (DNA): TGTGCCAGCAGTACCTCCCAGGGACACACTGAAGCTTTCTTT. Encoded protein: CASSTSQGHTEAFF.

The rearrangement links TRBV6-1 to TRBJ1-1; D unresolved. The CDR3 consists of 15 residues. The V end lost 3 bases, the J end lost 0 bases, and 11 bases lay between the germline ends. CDR1 MNHNS and CDR2 SASEGT come from the germline V gene. The CDR3 protein is CASSESLILNTEAFF. The CDR3 DNA follows: TGTGCCAGCAGTGAGTCATTGATCTTGAACACTGAAGCTTTCTTT.

This clonotype was counted a few times. The gene calls are TRBV15 and TRBJ2-7, with D maybe TRBD1 (6 bases). V lost 1 base to trimming and J lost 4 bases, with 11 bases between them. CDR1 and CDR2 (germline): LNHNV, YYDKDF (reference sequence). The CDR3 is 14 amino acids. The DNA for the CDR3 is TGTGCCACCAGCAGAGGGGACACCCGTTACGAGCAGTACTTC. Its protein product is CATSRGDTRYEQYF.

The CDR3 here is CSAQGALGYNEQFF. In nucleotides, the CDR3 is TGCAGTGCCCAGGGCGCTTTGGGTTACAATGAGCAGTTCTTC. The V and J genes are TRBV20-1 and TRBJ2-1; tentative D call: TRBD1 (5 bases). Germline V gene lookup returns CDR1 DFQATT and CDR2 SNEGSKA (reference sequence). The CDR3 length is 14 residues. The germline V and J ends were trimmed by 6 bases and 4 bases, with 16 bases remaining between them.

J is TRBJ2-2 and V is TRBV29-1, with D unresolved. Germline CDR1 reads SQVTM; CDR2 reads ANQGSEA. The CDR3 length is 13 residues. V lost 4 bases, J lost 3 bases, and 9 bases lay in between. DNA of the CDR3: TGCAGCGTTGGCGGCGGATACACCGGGGAGCTGTTTTTT. It encodes CSVGGGYTGELFF.

The chain links TRBV3-1 to TRBJ2-5; 12 nucleotides agree with TRBD2. The V segment lost 4 bases and the J segment 3 bases; nucleotides outside the gene matches: 9. CDR1 is LGHDT, CDR2 YNNKEL, per germline (reference sequence). There are 17 residues in the CDR3. The CDR3: CASSRRLAGDLKETQYF. CDR3 DNA: TGTGCCAGCAGCCGTAGACTAGCGGGAGATTTGAAAGAGACCCAGTACTTC.